These 3 T cell receptor beta chains originate from one sample sequenced in a study of T cells in Graves' hyperthyroidism and ophthalmopathy. Amplification of TCR beta CDR3 regions used RNA as the template. HTBI primers were employed in a first-round RT-PCR of the TCR CDR3. TCRdb fed the multiplex PCR reads into MiXCR, producing one record per CDR3 protein. Of about 480,000 distinct CDR3 sequences detected, around a fifth appear once; the ten largest clones hold about 53%. Sequencing was carried out using blood. Receptors originate from a woman in her seventies with Graves' ophthalmopathy.

The V and J genes are TRBV5-1 and TRBJ1-1; 9 bases align to TRBD1. The junction had 6 bases not matched to a gene; V was cut back by 3 bases and J by 3 bases. The CDR3 is made up of 15 amino acids. The germline CDR1 and CDR2 sequences are SGHRS and YFSETQ. CDR3 coding DNA: TGCGCCAGCAGCTATACCGGGACAGGGTACACTGAAGCTTTCTTT. The encoded protein is CASSYTGTGYTEAFF.

A few counts support this clonotype. The chain couples TRBV29-1 to TRBJ2-1, with D maybe TRBD1 (6 bases). From germline, CDR1 is SQVTM and CDR2 ANQGSEA. V lost 4 bases and J lost 4, with 11 bases in between. CDR3 size: 13 residues. CDR3 residues: CSVVYRVYNEQFF. The CDR3, as DNA: TGCAGCGTTGTGTACAGGGTGTACAATGAGCAGTTCTTC.

At least ten counts were recorded for this clonotype. V is TRBV12-3 or TRBV12-4 and J is TRBJ2-2; no clear D gene. The CDR3 length is 13 residues. With 2 bases removed from V and 4 bases from J, the gap between germline ends came to 5 bases. CDR3 sequence reads: CASSLSSTGELFF. CDR3 coding DNA: TGTGCCAGCAGTTTATCGAGCACCGGGGAGCTGTTTTTT.